This T cell receptor beta chain is from a study of T-cell reconstitution after alpha-beta-depleted transplantation in children. Preparation of the TCRbeta library involved a method that used unique molecular identifiers. Each CDR3 protein is one row after TCRdb ran MiXCR on the PCR reads. The table includes 6,000 or so distinct CDR3 sequences, 15% detected once. The CDR3 is 16 residues long. The V gene's germline CDR1 is SGHRS and CDR2 YFSETQ. V was trimmed by 0 bases and J by 6 bases, leaving 13 bases between them. In this sample, this clonotype turned up once. Antigen: not known. Study-level points and caveats: Surviving recipient T cells and intrathymic progenitors accounted for some patients' high TCRbeta diversity at day 60. Several hundred expanded graft clones reportedly were the source of alpha-beta T cells about two months after transplant. Newly produced T cells mostly accounted for T-cell counts and diversity one year post-transplant.

Sample: PBMCs, mostly from graft donor cells, taken 180 days after TCRalphabeta/CD19-depleted stem cell transplant. The V call is TRBV5-1, the J call TRBJ1-6, with D maybe TRBD1 (5 bases). This TCR was recovered from a patient aged 2-10 years who had a stem cell transplant for inherited bone marrow failure, so the T cells may come from the graft donor. The CDR3 is CASSLEVLQGNSPLHF. In nucleotides, the CDR3 is TGCGCCAGCAGCTTGGAGGTGTTGCAGGGTAATTCACCCCTCCACTTT.